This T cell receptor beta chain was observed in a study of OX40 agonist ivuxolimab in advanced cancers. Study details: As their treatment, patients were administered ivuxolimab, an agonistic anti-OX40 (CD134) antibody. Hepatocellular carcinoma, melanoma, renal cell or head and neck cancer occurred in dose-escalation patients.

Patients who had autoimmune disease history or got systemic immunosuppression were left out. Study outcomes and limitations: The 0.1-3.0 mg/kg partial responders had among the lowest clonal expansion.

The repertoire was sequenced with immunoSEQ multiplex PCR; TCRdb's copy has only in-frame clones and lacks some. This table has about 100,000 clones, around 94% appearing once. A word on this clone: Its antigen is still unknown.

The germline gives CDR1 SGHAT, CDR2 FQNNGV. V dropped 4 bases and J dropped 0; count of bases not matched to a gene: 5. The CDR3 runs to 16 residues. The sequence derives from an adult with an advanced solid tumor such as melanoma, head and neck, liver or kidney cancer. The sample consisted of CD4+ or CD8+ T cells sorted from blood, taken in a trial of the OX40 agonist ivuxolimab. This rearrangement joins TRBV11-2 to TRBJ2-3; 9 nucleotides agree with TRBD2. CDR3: CASSWIAGVSTDTQYF. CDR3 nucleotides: TGTGCCAGCAGCTGGATAGCGGGGGTTAGCACAGATACGCAGTATTTT.